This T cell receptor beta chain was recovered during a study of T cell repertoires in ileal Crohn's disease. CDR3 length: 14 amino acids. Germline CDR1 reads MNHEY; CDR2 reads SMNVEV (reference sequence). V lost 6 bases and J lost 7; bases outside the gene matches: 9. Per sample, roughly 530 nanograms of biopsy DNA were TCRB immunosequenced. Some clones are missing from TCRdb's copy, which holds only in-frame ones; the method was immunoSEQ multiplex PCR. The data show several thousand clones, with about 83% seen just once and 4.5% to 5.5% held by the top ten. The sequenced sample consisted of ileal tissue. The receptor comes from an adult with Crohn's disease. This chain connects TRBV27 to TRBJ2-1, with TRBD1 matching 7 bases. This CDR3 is CASRRGRMGNEQFF. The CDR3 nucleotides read TGTGCCAGCAGAAGGGGGCGGATGGGGAATGAGCAGTTCTTC.